These 20 T cell receptor beta chains were sequenced from one sample in a study of blood T cell repertoires in COVID-19. Some clones are missing from TCRdb's copy, which holds only in-frame ones; the method was immunoSEQ multiplex PCR. The table lists under 150,000 clones, 84% of them singletons. The sequenced sample was peripheral blood. These receptors were collected from a man between 60 and 70 years old with acute or convalescent COVID-19.

The chain uses TRBV28 and TRBJ2-5; 14 nucleotides agree with TRBD2. After removal of 4 bases from V and 5 bases from J, the junction contained 9 bases not matched to a gene. In germline, CDR1 is MDHEN, CDR2 SYDVKM. The CDR3 extends over 17 amino acids. CDR3 nucleotide sequence: TGTGCCAGCAGTTCCCCGGGACTAGCGGGGGCTAGGGAGACCCAGTACTTC. It translates to CASSSPGLAGARETQYF.

This chain uses TRBV10-1 with TRBJ2-3; D perhaps matches TRBD2 (6 bases). CDR3 length: 16 amino acids. The germline gives CDR1 WNHNN, CDR2 SYGVQD (reference sequence). V gave up 3 bases and J gave up 2 bases, with 15 bases separating them. The CDR3 protein is CASSDGGSRTTDTQYF. The CDR3 DNA follows: TGCGCCAGCAGTGATGGGGGGAGTAGGACCACAGATACGCAGTATTTT.

This clone was observed a few times. The gene calls are TRBV19 and TRBJ1-2; D might be TRBD1 (5 bases). Germline loops: CDR1 LNHDA, CDR2 SQIVND (reference sequence). CDR3 length: 13 amino acids. V dropped 6 bases and J dropped 3 bases, with 11 bases sitting between them. The CDR3 protein is CASRPRGDYGYTF. The CDR3, as DNA: TGTGCCAGTAGGCCGCGGGGGGACTATGGCTACACCTTC.

The chain couples TRBV18 to TRBJ1-5; maybe TRBD1 (6 bases). The V end was cut by 6 bases, the J end by 4 bases, with 13 bases between. The CDR3 is made up of 14 amino acids. The germline V gene has CDR1 KGHSH and CDR2 LQKENI. The CDR3 loop reads CASSAEGGNQPQHF. CDR3 DNA sequence: TGTGCCAGCTCCGCCGAAGGGGGAAATCAGCCCCAGCATTTT. The full variable domain, rest sourced from reference TRBV18 and TRBJ1-5, is NAGVMQNPRHLVRRRGQEARLRCSPMKGHSHVYWYRQLPEEGLKFMVYLQKENIIDESGMPKERFSAEFPKEGPSILRIQQVVRGDSAAYFCASSAEGGNQPQHFGDGTRLSIL.

The chain is built from TRBV27 and TRBJ1-6; 9 bases are shared with TRBD1. CDR3 length equals 12 residues. The V segment lost 10 bases and the J segment 8 bases; nucleotides outside the gene matches: 3. The germline V gene has CDR1 MNHEY and CDR2 SMNVEV (reference sequence). This chain's CDR3 is CATGQGYSPLHF. The CDR3 DNA reads as TGTGCCACCGGACAGGGGTATTCACCCCTCCACTTT.

The V gene is TRBV5-4, the J gene TRBJ2-7; D is ambiguous. The CDR3 length is 15 residues. Germline CDR1 reads SGHNT; CDR2 reads YYREEE (reference sequence). With 5 bases removed from V and 0 bases from J, the gap between germline ends came to 15 bases. The CDR3 nucleotides read TGTGCCAGCAGATCTAGTGTCGGCGACTCCTACGAGCAGTACTTC. It codes for CASRSSVGDSYEQYF.

V usage is TRBV28 and J usage is TRBJ2-7, with a possible D match to TRBD2 (5 bases). Between the trimmed V and J ends, which lost 3 bases and 3 bases, there was a span of 9 bases. Germline V gene data show CDR1 as MDHEN and CDR2 as SYDVKM. The CDR3 runs to 13 residues. CDR3 DNA: TGTGCCAGCAGTTTCCGAGGGATCTACGAGCAGTACTTC. Its protein product is CASSFRGIYEQYF.

The V and J genes are TRBV19 and TRBJ1-3, with D unresolved. The V and J ends lost 4 bases and 6 bases respectively, with 7 bases between them. Germline lookup yields CDR1 LNHDA and CDR2 SQIVND (reference sequence). The CDR3 loop spans 12 amino acids. The CDR3 reads CASSNSANTIYF. CDR3 DNA: TGTGCCAGTAGTAACAGTGCAAACACCATATATTTT.

As DNA, the CDR3 is TGTGCCAGCAGCCGCACAGACATGGCCGAGCAGTACTTC. Translating it yields CASSRTDMAEQYF. The rearrangement links TRBV5-4 to TRBJ2-7, with no clear D. Trimming took 4 bases from V and 6 from J, leaving 14 bases between them. Germline-derived CDR1 and CDR2 are SGHNT and YYREEE (reference sequence). CDR3 length equals 13 residues. The whole variable domain, remainder taken from reference TRBV5-4 and TRBJ2-7, is ETGVTQSPTHLIKTRGQQVTLRCSSQSGHNTVSWYQQALGQGPQFIFQYYREEENGRGNFPPRFSGLQFPNYSSELNVNALELDDSALYLCASSRTDMAEQYFGPGTRLTVT.

The CDR3 sequence: CASRRMEDTGELFF. In nucleotides, the CDR3 is TGTGCCAGCAGACGTATGGAGGACACCGGGGAGCTGTTTTTT. The chain has TRBV6-4 and TRBJ2-2, with TRBD2 as a possible D gene (5 bases). V lost 6 bases and J lost 3, with 11 bases in between. The germline V gene has CDR1 MRHNA and CDR2 SNTAGT. CDR3 length: 14 amino acids.

This clone was recorded a few times. The chain is built from TRBV11-2 and TRBJ2-7, with unresolved D. Germline V gives CDR1 SGHAT, CDR2 FQNNGV. This CDR3 has 13 residues. Trimming cost V 5 bases and J 4 bases, with 12 bases left between them. The CDR3 spells CASSPQTTYEQYF. In DNA, the CDR3 is TGTGCCAGCAGCCCCCAAACAACGTACGAGCAGTACTTC. The full variable domain, its missing parts supplied by reference TRBV11-2 and TRBJ2-7, is EAGVAQSPRYKIIEKRQSVAFWCNPISGHATLYWYQQILGQGPKLLIQFQNNGVVDDSQLPKDRFSAERLKGVDSTLKIQPAKLEDSAVYLCASSPQTTYEQYFGPGTRLTVT.

V usage is TRBV24-1 and J usage is TRBJ2-1, with D possibly matching TRBD2 (6 bases). CDR1 KGHDR and CDR2 SFDVKD come from the germline V gene. The CDR3 has 16 amino acids. V lost 3 bases and J lost 0, with 11 bases in between. For the CDR3, the DNA is TGTGCCACCAGTGATCCGGGGGTAAGCTCCTACAATGAGCAGTTCTTC. Protein: CATSDPGVSSYNEQFF.

This clone appeared a few times. The chain uses TRBV3-1 (or the pseudogene TRBV3-2) and TRBJ2-1, with D unclear. The V gene lost 0 bases and the J gene lost 12 bases, with 12 bases spanning the gap. Germline values: CDR1 LGHDT, CDR2 YNNKEL (reference sequence). CDR3 length: 13 residues. The chain's CDR3 is CASSQDRVYGQFF. The CDR3, as DNA: TGTGCCAGCAGCCAAGATCGGGTTTATGGGCAGTTCTTC.

This clone has just one count. This sequence joins TRBV5-1 and TRBJ2-1, with 7 nucleotides matching TRBD2. Trimming at V came to 4 bases and at J to 7 bases, leaving 5 bases not matched to a gene. Germline CDR1 is SGHRS and CDR2 is YFSETQ. The CDR3 runs 13 residues. The CDR3 protein is CASSPGAGNEQFF. The CDR3 DNA reads TGCGCCAGCAGCCCGGGAGCGGGGAATGAGCAGTTCTTC.

The gene calls are TRBV6-5 and TRBJ1-1; the match to TRBD1 covers 9 bases. This CDR3 contains 14 residues. Germline CDR1 reads MNHEY; CDR2 reads SVGAGI. The trim removed 6 bases at V and 3 bases at J, leaving 5 bases unmatched. CDR3 in amino acids: CASSYRGLDTEAFF. In nucleotides, the CDR3 is TGTGCCAGCAGCTACAGGGGGCTCGACACTGAAGCTTTCTTT.

This clone appeared a single time. The J gene is TRBJ1-2, the V gene TRBV6-5; the D is unclear. Trimming removed 4 bases at V and 8 bases at J, with 8 bases between. The germline V gene encodes CDR1 MNHEY and CDR2 SVGAGI. The CDR3 is 11 amino acids. CDR3 sequence reads: CASSWRGGYTF. In nucleotides, the CDR3 is TGTGCCAGCAGTTGGAGAGGAGGCTACACCTTC.

V and J are TRBV10-3 and TRBJ1-5, with D perhaps matching TRBD1 (5 bases). The CDR3 is made up of 15 amino acids. V lost 3 bases to trimming and J lost 2 bases, with 11 bases between them. Germline loops: CDR1 ENHRY, CDR2 SYGVKD. This CDR3 reads CAISEQATRNQPQHF. CDR3 DNA: TGTGCCATCAGTGAACAGGCAACTCGCAATCAGCCCCAGCATTTT.

Notes on this clone: Other nucleotide sequences in the sample specify the same CDR3. The V gene is TRBV5-1, the J gene TRBJ2-7, with TRBD2 as a possible D gene (6 bases). Germline CDR1 is SGHRS and CDR2 is YFSETQ. The CDR3 extends over 12 amino acids. V dropped 4 bases and J dropped 3 bases, with 8 bases sitting between them. Here the CDR3 DNA reads TGCGCCAGCAGCCGGGGGAGCTACGAGCAGTACTTC. Protein: CASSRGSYEQYF.

The V and J genes are TRBV24-1 and TRBJ1-2, with 10 nucleotides matching TRBD1. Per the germline V gene, CDR1 is KGHDR and CDR2 is SFDVKD. CDR3 length: 18 amino acids. With V trimmed by 4 bases and J by 8 bases, 18 bases remained unmatched. The CDR3 nucleotides read TGTGCCACCAGTGACCGGTCCATTACTTATCCGGGACAGGGGGGCTACACCTTC. The encoded protein is CATSDRSITYPGQGGYTF.

The V call is TRBV24-1, the J call TRBJ2-4; TRBD1 agrees at 8 bases. Trimming cost V 3 bases and J 6 bases; bases outside gene matches: 3. CDR3 size: 14 residues. From germline, CDR1 is KGHDR and CDR2 SFDVKD. As DNA, the CDR3 is TGTGCCACCAGTGATGCTGGACAGGGAAACATTCAGTACTTC. Its protein product is CATSDAGQGNIQYF.